A single sample is the source of the 27 T cell receptor beta chains below, sequenced in a study of blood T cell repertoires in COVID-19. Here immunoSEQ multiplex PCR was the method, and the copy in TCRdb shows in-frame clones only, minus some. The profile shows fewer than 300,000 clones, roughly 88% of them singletons. Sequenced input: peripheral blood. Every receptor here comes from a human donor with COVID-19, enrolled during active disease. The donor label of this sample is uncertain.

This chain links TRBV7-3 with TRBJ1-1; D gene uncertain. The CDR3 runs to 17 residues. V was trimmed by 0 bases and J by 4 bases, leaving 18 bases between them. Looked up from germline, CDR1 is SGHTA and CDR2 is FQGTGA. This chain's CDR3 is CASSLTGGRVPSTEAFF. For the CDR3, the DNA is TGTGCCAGCAGCTTAACGGGAGGACGGGTCCCATCCACTGAAGCTTTCTTT.

The chain joins TRBV28 to TRBJ1-1; D may be TRBD1 (6 bases). Germline V gene sequence: CDR1 MDHEN, CDR2 SYDVKM. The CDR3 loop spans 12 amino acids. V lost 9 bases and J 12 bases, leaving 20 bases between the germline ends. The DNA for the CDR3 is TGTGCCAGTAGGGGGGGAGGTTGGGTCCCTTTCTTT. This encodes CASRGGGWVPFF.

This chain connects TRBV28 to TRBJ1-2, with D perhaps TRBD1 (6 bases). Germline V CDR1 and CDR2: MDHEN, SYDVKM. The CDR3 loop spans 15 amino acids. Trimming stripped 6 bases from V and 7 bases from J, with 21 bases between. The DNA for the CDR3 is TGTGCCAGCAGCCCCCGGCGAGGACAGTTGCGTGGCTACACCTTC. Translating it yields CASSPRRGQLRGYTF.

This sequence joins TRBV19 and TRBJ1-2, with D unclear. The CDR3 has 12 amino acids. V was cut by 6 bases and J by 5 bases, with 10 bases left in between. The V gene's germline CDR1 is LNHDA and CDR2 SQIVND (reference sequence). The CDR3 DNA is TGTGCCAGTAGCCCCCCGGGGTATGGCTACACCTTC. Protein product: CASSPPGYGYTF.

This sequence joins TRBV18 and TRBJ2-5; a possible D gene is TRBD2 (6 bases). Trimming removed 3 bases at V and 0 bases at J, with 8 bases between. This CDR3 is 14 amino acids long. Germline CDR1 is KGHSH and CDR2 is LQKENI. The CDR3 region has the DNA TGTGCCAGCTCACCGGGCGGGAACCAAGAGACCCAGTACTTC. Translation: CASSPGGNQETQYF.

Remarks on this clone: Other nucleotide sequences from this sample produce the same CDR3. The chain has TRBV7-3 and TRBJ2-2, with TRBD2 matching 12 bases. Germline-derived CDR1 and CDR2 are SGHTA and FQGTGA. There are 16 residues in the CDR3. V shed 3 bases, J shed 4 bases, and the junction held 3 bases outside the gene matches. In DNA form, the CDR3 reads TGTGCCAGCAGCTTGGGACTAGCGGGCCTCACCGGGGAGCTGTTTTTT. Protein: CASSLGLAGLTGELFF.

The V and J genes are TRBV28 and TRBJ1-2; D is perhaps TRBD1 (5 bases). The CDR3 runs 11 residues. CDR1 and CDR2 (germline): MDHEN, SYDVKM. The CDR3 protein is CVSQADYGYTF. Here the CDR3 DNA reads TGTGTATCACAGGCGGACTATGGCTACACCTTC.

The chain links TRBV9 to TRBJ1-4, with unresolved D. The V gene's germline CDR1 is SGDLS and CDR2 YYNGEE. This CDR3 is built from 14 residues. V was clipped by 4 bases and J by 0 bases, with 7 bases between them. Here the CDR3 reads CASSYESTNEKLFF. The CDR3 region has the DNA TGTGCCAGCAGCTACGAGTCAACTAATGAAAAACTGTTTTTT.

The rearrangement uses TRBV5-1 and TRBJ2-3, with 7 bases identical to TRBD1. The V gene end was trimmed by 4 bases and the J gene end by 5 bases; junction bases not matched to a gene: 7. The CDR3 has 14 residues. Germline V gives CDR1 SGHRS, CDR2 YFSETQ. For the CDR3, the DNA is TGCGCCAGCAGCACGACAGGGTTTCAAGATACGCAGTATTTT. It is translated as CASSTTGFQDTQYF.

The rearrangement uses TRBV5-1 and TRBJ2-3, with 8 bases identical to TRBD2. V gave up 0 bases and J gave up 0 bases; unmatched junction bases: 3. Germline V gives CDR1 SGHRS, CDR2 YFSETQ. The CDR3 contains 16 residues. CDR3 DNA: TGCGCCAGCAGCTTGGCGACTAGCGTAAGCACAGATACGCAGTATTTT. Translated: CASSLATSVSTDTQYF.

The chain couples TRBV30 to TRBJ2-7, with D perhaps matching TRBD1 (6 bases). The V and J ends lost 3 bases and 1 base respectively, with 16 bases between them. Germline V gene lookup returns CDR1 GTSNPN and CDR2 SVGIG (reference sequence). This CDR3 contains 15 residues. The DNA for the CDR3 is TGTGCCTGGAGGGCTACAGGGAGAGGATCCTACGAGCAGTACTTC. This sequence encodes CAWRATGRGSYEQYF.

This rearrangement joins TRBV7-8 to TRBJ1-1; D remains ambiguous. Germline CDR1 SGHVS, CDR2 FQNEAQ. Trimming took off 1 base at V and 3 bases at J, with 15 bases between the two ends. This CDR3 is 16 amino acids long. CDR3 bases: TGTGCCAGCAGCTTAGATCTTGCTCCCCGGTACACTGAAGCTTTCTTT. It is translated as CASSLDLAPRYTEAFF.

This clone was observed once. This chain links TRBV5-1 with TRBJ1-1; possibly TRBD1 for D (6 bases). The V end was cut by 8 bases, the J end by 1 base, with 12 bases between. Per the germline V gene, CDR1 is SGHRS and CDR2 is YFSETQ. The CDR3 spans 13 residues. CDR3 DNA sequence: TGCGCCAGTTGGACAGACACGAACACTGAAGCTTTCTTT. The encoded protein is CASWTDTNTEAFF. Full variable domain (remainder filled in from reference TRBV5-1 and TRBJ1-1): KAGVTQTPRYLIKTRGQQVTLSCSPISGHRSVSWYQQTPGQGLQFLFEYFSETQRNKGNFPGRFSGRQFSNSRSEMNVSTLELGDSALYLCASWTDTNTEAFFGQGTRLTVV.

The rearrangement joins TRBV9 to TRBJ2-1, with TRBD2 matching over 10 bases. Germline V gene lookup returns CDR1 SGDLS and CDR2 YYNGEE. The CDR3 consists of 16 residues. V lost 1 base, J lost 5 bases, and 6 bases stayed unmatched. The CDR3 nucleotides are TGTGCCAGCAGCGTAAGGGCTAGCGGGAGTAACAATGAGCAGTTCTTC. As protein: CASSVRASGSNNEQFF.

The chain carries TRBV6-5 and TRBJ2-1; 9 positions agree with TRBD2. V shed 7 bases and J 5 bases; nucleotides not matched to a gene: 9. Germline lookup yields CDR1 MNHEY and CDR2 SVGAGI. This CDR3 is 15 amino acids long. The DNA for the CDR3 is TGTGCCAGCAAATTAGCGGGAGTGGTGGACAATGAGCAGTTCTTC. Its translation: CASKLAGVVDNEQFF.

The rearrangement uses TRBV3-1 (or the pseudogene TRBV3-2) and TRBJ1-1; D gene ambiguous. CDR1 and CDR2 from the germline V gene are LGHDT and YNNKEL (reference sequence). This CDR3 contains 12 residues. Trimming removed 3 bases from V and 5 bases from J, with 7 bases in between. The CDR3 sequence: CASSHQQTEAFF. The CDR3 DNA reads as TGTGCCAGCAGCCATCAACAGACTGAAGCTTTCTTT.

The V call is TRBV6-1, the J call TRBJ2-3, with 9 bases aligning to TRBD1. V shed 0 bases, J shed 4 bases, and the junction held 5 bases outside the gene matches. The CDR3 loop spans 16 amino acids. Per germline, CDR1 MNHNS and CDR2 SASEGT. The CDR3, as DNA: TGTGCCAGCAGTGAAGCGCTTACAGGGGGCGCAGATACGCAGTATTTT. Its translation: CASSEALTGGADTQYF.

This chain uses TRBV18 with TRBJ2-7, with D possibly matching TRBD1 (6 bases). CDR1 and CDR2 (germline): KGHSH, LQKENI. CDR3 length equals 14 residues. Trimming cost V 3 bases and J 4 bases, with 13 bases left between them. CDR3 coding DNA: TGTGCCAGCTCACCGATTGGACAGCCGTACGAGCAGTACTTC. This sequence encodes CASSPIGQPYEQYF.

The chain joins TRBV7-9 to TRBJ1-2; 8 bases are shared with TRBD1. The CDR3 is 15 amino acids. J lost 0 bases, V lost 5 bases, and 5 bases had no gene match. Germline CDR1 reads SEHNR; CDR2 reads FQNEAQ (reference sequence). The CDR3, as DNA: TGTGCCAGCAGCGAAGGGACAGGAGCTAACTATGGCTACACCTTC. Translating it yields CASSEGTGANYGYTF.

The rearrangement links TRBV29-1 to TRBJ1-1; unclear D gene. The ends were cut back, 2 bases at V and 0 bases at J, with 7 bases in the middle. The CDR3 spans 13 residues. The germline V gene encodes CDR1 SQVTM and CDR2 ANQGSEA. The CDR3 loop reads CSVEQAMNTEAFF. The DNA for the CDR3 is TGCAGCGTTGAACAGGCAATGAACACTGAAGCTTTCTTT.

The rearrangement joins TRBV14 to TRBJ1-1; D is unresolved. The V gene's germline CDR1 is SGHDN and CDR2 FVKESK. V lost 0 bases to trimming and J lost 10 bases, with 15 bases between them. The CDR3 loop spans 14 amino acids. The CDR3 bases are TGTGCCAGCAGCCAAGATACCGGAGGGCGAGGAGCTTTCTTT. Translated, it gives CASSQDTGGRGAFF.

The chain combines TRBV7-6 with TRBJ2-7; D might be TRBD2 (5 bases). This CDR3 spans 15 amino acids. The V and J ends lost 5 bases and 3 bases respectively, with 17 bases between them. The germline V gene has CDR1 SGHVS and CDR2 FNYEAQ. CDR3 amino acids: CASSLRDGGRYEQYF. The CDR3 DNA reads TGTGCCAGCAGCCTGAGGGATGGCGGCCGCTACGAGCAGTACTTC. Filled out from reference TRBV7-6 and TRBJ2-7, the complete variable domain reads GAGVSQSPRYKVTKRGQDVALRCDPISGHVSLYWYRQALGQGPEFLTYFNYEAQQDKSGLPNDRFSAERPEGSISTLTIQRTEQRDSAMYRCASSLRDGGRYEQYFGPGTRLTVT.

This chain joins TRBV3-1 (or the pseudogene TRBV3-2) and TRBJ2-7; D possibly corresponds to TRBD2 (6 bases). V was cut by 5 bases and J by 7 bases, with 18 bases left in between. The CDR3 is 14 residues long. Germline V gene lookup returns CDR1 LGHDT and CDR2 YNNKEL (reference sequence). In DNA form, the CDR3 reads TGTGCCAGCAGCTATTCCGGGACTCTCGGGGAGCAGTACTTC. Protein: CASSYSGTLGEQYF.

The chain uses TRBV7-9 and TRBJ2-3; 10 bases line up with TRBD2. J gave up 3 bases and V 5 bases, and 5 bases lay outside the gene matches. This CDR3 contains 15 residues. Germline V gene lookup returns CDR1 SEHNR and CDR2 FQNEAQ (reference sequence). The CDR3 here is CASSNSGRPTDTQYF. The CDR3 bases are TGTGCCAGCAGCAATAGCGGGAGGCCGACAGATACGCAGTATTTT.

This clone has just one count. Different DNA sequences within this sample yield the same CDR3. This CDR3 is CAWNRGLNTEAFF. CDR3 coding DNA: TGTGCCTGGAACAGGGGGCTTAACACTGAAGCTTTCTTT. V is TRBV30 and J is TRBJ1-1; 9 bases line up with TRBD1. The trim removed 4 bases at V and 2 bases at J, leaving 2 bases unmatched. The CDR3 sequence is 13 residues long. Germline assignment: CDR1 GTSNPN and CDR2 SVGIG (reference sequence).

This clone was seen a single time. V gene TRBV12-3 or TRBV12-4 combines with J gene TRBJ1-2; possibly TRBD1 for D (6 bases). Trimming took off 3 bases at V and 6 bases at J, with 11 bases between the two ends. This CDR3 region has 13 residues. CDR3 nucleotide sequence: TGTGCCAGCAGTTTCAGGGGAGTCAATGGCTACACCTTC. This translates into CASSFRGVNGYTF.

This rearrangement joins TRBV7-6 to TRBJ1-4; a weak D match, TRBD1 (6 bases). V lost 5 bases and J lost 2, with 12 bases in between. The CDR3 has 15 residues. CDR1 and CDR2 from the germline V gene are SGHVS and FNYEAQ. CDR3 bases: TGTGCCAGCAGCCAGAATCAGGGGACTAATGAAAAACTGTTTTTT. The encoded protein is CASSQNQGTNEKLFF.